This T cell receptor (beta chain) was retrieved from a study of T cells after yellow fever vaccination. Findings of the study overall: There was a small share of clonotypes that showed up in both the CD4 and CD8 compartments. Bulk-population clonotypes that are abundant could appear as contaminants in FACS-sorted repertoires.

A single record per CDR3 protein comes from TCRdb applying MiXCR to the 5' RACE reads. The table records about 300,000 distinct CDR3 sequences, about 10% of them present only once. This clonotype was picked up a small number of times. What it binds is unknown. Germline CDR1 and CDR2: SGHTA and FQGTGA. The CDR3 sequence is 15 residues long. Trimming removed 5 bases from V and 3 bases from J; junction bases left unmatched: 6. The input for sequencing was CD4+ T cells sorted from PBMCs, taken 5 days after the yellow fever booster vaccination. This rearrangement joins TRBV7-3 to TRBJ2-7; 11 bases align to TRBD2. The TCR comes from a man between 18 and 29 years old who received the YFV17D yellow fever vaccine. CDR3 residues: CASSASGGPGYEQYF. The CDR3, as DNA: TGTGCCAGCAGCGCTAGCGGGGGGCCGGGCTACGAGCAGTACTTC.